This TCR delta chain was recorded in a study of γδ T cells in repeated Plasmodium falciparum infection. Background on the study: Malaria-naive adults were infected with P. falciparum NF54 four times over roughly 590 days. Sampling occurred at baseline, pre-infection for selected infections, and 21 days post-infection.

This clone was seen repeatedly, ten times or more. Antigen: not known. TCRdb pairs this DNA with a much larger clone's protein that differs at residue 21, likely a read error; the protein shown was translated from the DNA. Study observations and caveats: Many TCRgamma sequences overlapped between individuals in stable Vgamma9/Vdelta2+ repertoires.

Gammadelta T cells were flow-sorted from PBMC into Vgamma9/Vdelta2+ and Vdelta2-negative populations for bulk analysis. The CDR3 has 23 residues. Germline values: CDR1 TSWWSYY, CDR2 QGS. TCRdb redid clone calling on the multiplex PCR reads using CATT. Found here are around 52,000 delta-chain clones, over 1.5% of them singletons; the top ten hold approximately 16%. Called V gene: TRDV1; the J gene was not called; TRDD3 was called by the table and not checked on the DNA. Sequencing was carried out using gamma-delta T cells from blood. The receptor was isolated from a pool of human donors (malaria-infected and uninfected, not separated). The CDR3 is CALGETVLPSAMGIRANTDKPIF. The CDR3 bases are TGTGCTCTTGGGGAGACTGTCCTGCCTTCCGCGATGGGGATACGCGCTAACACCGATAAACCCATCTTT.